One and the same sample provided the 18 T cell receptor beta chains below, sequenced in a study of CD8 T cells in ankylosing spondylitis. TCRdb recomputed calls from the 5' RACE reads with MiXCR, one row per CDR3 protein. Among about 42,000 distinct CDR3 sequences listed, about 4.2% were seen once. What was sequenced was blood, either unsorted or a sorted T cell fraction (not recorded which). The source is a female donor with ankylosing spondylitis or in good health (not recorded which).

This clonotype was seen repeatedly, ten times or more. The chain is built from TRBV9 and TRBJ1-2, with 7 bases matching TRBD1. This CDR3 is built from 14 residues. Germline-derived CDR1 and CDR2 are SGDLS and YYNGEE. With V trimmed by 4 bases and J by 5 bases, 8 bases remained unmatched. Here the CDR3 DNA reads TGTGCCAGCAGCCCCAGGGGGGAGGATTATGGCTACACCTTC. This codes for CASSPRGEDYGYTF.

This clonotype was counted between two and nine times. This sequence joins TRBV9 and TRBJ2-4; the D gene is possibly TRBD1 (6 bases). V lost 0 bases to trimming and J lost 5 bases, with 6 bases between them. The CDR3 covers 13 residues. Germline V CDR1 and CDR2: SGDLS, YYNGEE. For the CDR3, the DNA is TGTGCCAGCAGCGTAGGGACAGAAAACATTCAGTACTTC. This gives the protein CASSVGTENIQYF. Based on the CDR3 plus reference TRBV9 and TRBJ2-4, the full variable domain is DSGVTQTPKHLITATGQRVTLRCSPRSGDLSVYWYQQSLDQGLQFLIQYYNGEERAKGNILERFSAQQFPDLHSELNLSSLELGDSALYFCASSVGTENIQYFGAGTRLSVL.

At least ten counts were recorded for this clonotype. The V gene is TRBV9, the J gene TRBJ1-1, with D uncertain. The CDR3 is made up of 15 amino acids. Looked up from germline, CDR1 is SGDLS and CDR2 is YYNGEE. V lost 4 bases and J lost 4, with 17 bases in between. CDR3 nucleotides: TGTGCCAGCAGCCAAGCCATCACAACGGGCACTGAAGCTTTCTTT. It is translated as CASSQAITTGTEAFF.

This clonotype was seen repeatedly, ten times or more. The chain has TRBV9 and TRBJ1-1; the D is unclear. CDR1 and CDR2 (germline): SGDLS, YYNGEE. The CDR3 extends over 14 amino acids. The germline V and J ends were trimmed by 0 bases and 4 bases, with 10 bases remaining between them. CDR3 sequence reads: CASSVEGVSTEAFF. The CDR3 DNA reads as TGTGCCAGCAGCGTAGAGGGCGTCAGCACTGAAGCTTTCTTT.

This clonotype was detected ten times or more. The rearrangement joins TRBV9 to TRBJ1-2; no definite D call. CDR1 and CDR2 (germline): SGDLS, YYNGEE. Between the trimmed V and J ends, which lost 4 bases and 3 bases, there was a span of 16 bases. The CDR3 consists of 15 residues. CDR3 DNA sequence: TGTGCCAGCAGCTACGGACTACATACGGACTATGGCTACACCTTC. This encodes CASSYGLHTDYGYTF.

This clonotype is labeled as medium-sized (0.01 to 0.1%). J is TRBJ1-2 and V is TRBV9; possible D gene TRBD1, 5 bases. The CDR3 runs 12 residues. V was shortened by 4 bases and J by 8 bases, with 12 bases between the two germline ends. The germline CDR1 and CDR2 sequences are SGDLS and YYNGEE. The DNA of the CDR3 is TGTGCCAGCAGCCATCGAAGGGACGGCTACACCTTC. Protein sequence: CASSHRRDGYTF.

This clonotype was seen only a few times. The chain recombines TRBV9 with TRBJ1-6, with TRBD1 matching 8 bases. V shed 0 bases and J 3 bases; nucleotides not matched to a gene: 2. This CDR3 region has 16 residues. CDR1 is SGDLS and CDR2 is YYNGEE in the germline V gene. This CDR3 reads CASSVAGGGYNSPLHF. CDR3 nucleotides: TGTGCCAGCAGCGTAGCAGGGGGCGGCTATAATTCACCCCTCCACTTT.

This clonotype was detected only a few times. At one boundary the junction diverges from the germline segment, which might be a read error. The genes are TRBV9 and TRBJ1-5, with D unresolved. The CDR3 contains 13 residues. Germline values: CDR1 SGDLS, CDR2 YYNGEE. For the CDR3, the DNA is TGTGGCAGCAGCGTAGTTGGAACTCAGCCCCAGCATTTT. Amino acid sequence: CGSSVVGTQPQHF.

This clonotype was picked up many times. The rearrangement joins TRBV9 to TRBJ2-7; 8 bases align to TRBD1. Germline CDR1 reads SGDLS; CDR2 reads YYNGEE. There are 16 residues in the CDR3. The V and J ends lost 3 bases and 4 bases, in that order; junction bases with no gene match: 12. CDR3 loop: CASSASPDRVLYEQYF. The CDR3 DNA follows: TGTGCCAGCAGCGCGTCTCCGGACAGGGTTCTTTACGAGCAGTACTTC.

This clonotype rates as large (0.1 to 1%). The CDR3 DNA sequence: TGTGCCAGCAGCGTCATTCTTCGGCGCACTACCAGCTATGGCTACACCTTC. Its protein is CASSVILRRTTSYGYTF. The rearrangement uses TRBV9 and TRBJ1-2; D unresolved. Trimming left V 2 bases short and J 4 bases short, with 21 bases between. Germline V gives CDR1 SGDLS, CDR2 YYNGEE. The CDR3 covers 17 residues.

This clonotype was counted many times. The chain joins TRBV9 to TRBJ1-1; D possibly corresponds to TRBD1 (5 bases). The CDR3 is made up of 12 amino acids. Germline V CDR1 and CDR2: SGDLS, YYNGEE. The V and J ends lost 6 bases and 4 bases respectively, with 10 bases between them. The CDR3 sequence: CASNMGGTEAFF. The CDR3, as DNA: TGTGCCAGCAATATGGGGGGCACTGAAGCTTTCTTT.

In its sample, this clonotype was seen many times. The chain recombines TRBV9 with TRBJ1-3, with D unclear. V shed 4 bases and J shed 1 base, with 12 bases lying between them. There are 15 residues in the CDR3. Germline CDR1 SGDLS, CDR2 YYNGEE. This chain's CDR3 is CASSPIGGSGNTIYF. The CDR3 DNA reads TGTGCCAGCAGCCCCATCGGTGGGTCTGGAAACACCATATATTTT.

This clonotype was recorded many times. V usage is TRBV9 and J usage is TRBJ1-4; a weak D match, TRBD1 (6 bases). Germline V lookup: CDR1 SGDLS, CDR2 YYNGEE. V was trimmed by 3 bases and J by 8 bases, leaving 17 bases between them. The CDR3 has 15 amino acids. Here the CDR3 reads CASSGDRRHPEKLFF. DNA of the CDR3: TGTGCCAGCAGCGGAGACAGGAGGCATCCCGAAAAACTGTTTTTT.

Many counts were recorded for this clonotype. The rearrangement links TRBV9 to TRBJ2-3, with TRBD2 identical over 8 bases. CDR3 length: 16 amino acids. V gave up 2 bases and J gave up 7 bases; unmatched junction bases: 12. Germline V gene data show CDR1 as SGDLS and CDR2 as YYNGEE. CDR3 nucleotides: TGTGCCAGCAGCGTCCTGGAGCGGGGGATACCAAATACGCAGTATTTT. Its protein is CASSVLERGIPNTQYF.

This clonotype was counted many times. The gene calls are TRBV9 and TRBJ2-3, with 7 bases fitting TRBD2. This CDR3 comprises 15 residues. The V segment lost 4 bases and the J segment 4 bases; nucleotides outside the gene matches: 9. Germline CDR1 reads SGDLS; CDR2 reads YYNGEE. CDR3 nucleotide sequence: TGTGCCAGCAGCCAACTGGGGGGGTTCGCAGATACGCAGTATTTT. This translates into CASSQLGGFADTQYF.

The chain joins TRBV9 to TRBJ2-1; 7 nucleotides agree with TRBD1. Germline V gene lookup returns CDR1 SGDLS and CDR2 YYNGEE. The length of the CDR3 is 15 residues. Trimming cost V 0 bases and J 4 bases; bases outside gene matches: 4. CDR3 coding DNA: TGTGCCAGCAGCGTAGGACAGGGATTTTACAATGAGCAGTTCTTC. It specifies CASSVGQGFYNEQFF.

J is TRBJ2-2 and V is TRBV9; 12 bases map to TRBD2. This CDR3 region has 15 residues. With V trimmed by 3 bases and J by 5 bases, 2 bases remained unmatched. Germline V gene sequence: CDR1 SGDLS, CDR2 YYNGEE. CDR3 sequence reads: CASSETSGGTGELFF. CDR3 DNA: TGTGCCAGCAGCGAGACTAGCGGGGGAACCGGGGAGCTGTTTTTT.

This clonotype was counted ten times or more. CDR3 amino acids: CASTSGTGGTDTQYF. The CDR3, as DNA: TGTGCCAGCACCTCTGGGACAGGGGGGACAGATACGCAGTATTTT. This chain joins TRBV9 and TRBJ2-3, with TRBD1 matching over 11 bases. CDR3 length: 15 residues. Unmatched junction bases numbered 6, after V lost 6 bases and J lost 3 bases. Germline CDR1 SGDLS, CDR2 YYNGEE.